The 8 T cell receptor beta chains below all came from one sample that was sequenced in a study of control samples from healthy donors and cancer patients. Some clones are missing from TCRdb's copy, which holds only in-frame ones; the method was immunoSEQ multiplex PCR. The sample records roughly 76,000 clones, over 85% being singletons. Material: PBMCs. These receptors all stem from a middle-aged woman with lung cancer.

The rearrangement links TRBV9 to TRBJ1-1, with D possibly TRBD1 on 5 matching bases. There are 15 residues in the CDR3. V lost 0 bases, J lost 4 bases, and 13 bases lay in between. The germline V gene encodes CDR1 SGDLS and CDR2 YYNGEE. This chain's CDR3 is CASSVGQGIGTEAFF. The CDR3 bases are TGTGCCAGCAGCGTAGGCCAGGGAATAGGCACTGAAGCTTTCTTT.

The chain has TRBV9 and TRBJ2-3; TRBD1 or TRBD2 may be the D gene (5 bases each). This CDR3 region has 16 residues. Germline V CDR1 and CDR2: SGDLS, YYNGEE. Trimming left V 3 bases short and J 1 base short, with 15 bases between. In nucleotides, the CDR3 is TGTGCCAGCAGCGGGGGTGGGTGGGGACGCACAGATACGCAGTATTTT. As protein: CASSGGGWGRTDTQYF.

In DNA form, the CDR3 reads TGTGCCAGCAGCCTTAGGTCGGGGGCCGCAACAGATACGCAGTATTTT. Translating gives CASSLRSGAATDTQYF. V usage is TRBV7-2 and J usage is TRBJ2-3; the D call may be TRBD1 or TRBD2 (6 bases each). Germline V lookup: CDR1 SGHTA, CDR2 FQGNSA. The CDR3 length is 16 residues. V shed 5 bases and J shed 3 bases, with 18 bases lying between them.

This clone has more than one count but fewer than ten. The V call is TRBV5-4, the J call TRBJ2-7; D is possibly TRBD2 (6 bases). This CDR3 is 15 amino acids long. V was clipped by 4 bases and J by 2 bases, with 16 bases between them. Germline values: CDR1 SGHNT, CDR2 YYREEE (reference sequence). The CDR3 reads CASSPGSRGTYEQYF. The CDR3 bases are TGTGCCAGCAGCCCCGGGAGCCGGGGCACCTACGAGCAGTACTTC. Full variable domain (remainder filled in from reference TRBV5-4 and TRBJ2-7): ETGVTQSPTHLIKTRGQQVTLRCSSQSGHNTVSWYQQALGQGPQFIFQYYREEENGRGNFPPRFSGLQFPNYSSELNVNALELDDSALYLCASSPGSRGTYEQYFGPGTRLTVT.

The rearrangement joins TRBV24-1 to TRBJ2-1, with 9 bases that match TRBD1. With V trimmed by 4 bases and J by 5 bases, 11 bases remained unmatched. The length of the CDR3 is 17 residues. Germline-derived CDR1 and CDR2 are KGHDR and SFDVKD. The CDR3 region is CATSERPGQGGDNEQFF. As DNA, the CDR3 is TGTGCCACCAGTGAGAGGCCGGGACAGGGTGGGGACAATGAGCAGTTCTTC.

The V call is TRBV30, the J call TRBJ1-1, with 8 bases fitting TRBD1. Per the germline V gene, CDR1 is GTSNPN and CDR2 is SVGIG (reference sequence). This CDR3 comprises 14 residues. V gave up 5 bases and J gave up 5 bases; unmatched junction bases: 10. The CDR3 DNA reads TGTGCCTGGGGCCCCGGACAGGGATGGACTGAAGCTTTCTTT. The encoded protein is CAWGPGQGWTEAFF.

The V call is TRBV4-1, the J call TRBJ2-1; D gene uncertain. The CDR3 extends over 13 amino acids. Trimming cost V 3 bases and J 8 bases, with 11 bases left between them. Per germline, CDR1 MGHRA and CDR2 YSYEKL. The CDR3 here is CASSHVAWDEQFF. As DNA, the CDR3 is TGCGCCAGCAGCCACGTAGCCTGGGATGAGCAGTTCTTC.

This chain uses TRBV5-6 with TRBJ1-1; D is unclear. Per the germline V gene, CDR1 is SGHDT and CDR2 is YYEEEE. With 0 bases removed from V and 2 bases from J, the gap between germline ends came to 14 bases. CDR3 length: 16 amino acids. Here the CDR3 reads CASSLDRLRRNTEAFF. CDR3 nucleotide sequence: TGTGCCAGCAGCTTGGATAGGCTGAGGAGAAACACTGAAGCTTTCTTT.